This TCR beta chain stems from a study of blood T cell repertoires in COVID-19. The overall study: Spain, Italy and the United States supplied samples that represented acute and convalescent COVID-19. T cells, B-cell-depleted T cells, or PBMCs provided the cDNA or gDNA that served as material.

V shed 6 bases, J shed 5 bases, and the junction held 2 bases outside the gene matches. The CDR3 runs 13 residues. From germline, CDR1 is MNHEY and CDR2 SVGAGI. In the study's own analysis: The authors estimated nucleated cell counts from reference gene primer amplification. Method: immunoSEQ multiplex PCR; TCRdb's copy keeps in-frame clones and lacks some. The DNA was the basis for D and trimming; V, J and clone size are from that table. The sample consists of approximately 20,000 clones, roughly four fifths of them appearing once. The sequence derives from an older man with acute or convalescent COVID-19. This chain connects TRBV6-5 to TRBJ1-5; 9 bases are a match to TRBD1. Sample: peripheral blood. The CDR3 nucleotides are TGTGCCAGCAGGGACAGGGGAGATCAGCCCCAGCATTTT. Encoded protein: CASRDRGDQPQHF.